This TCR beta chain came from a study of Graves' ophthalmopathy and Graves' hyperthyroidism. Study overall: At initial diagnosis, peripheral blood was obtained, and this preceded any treatment. General study points: Most clonotypes expanded in thyroid above 0.001 frequency were present in blood too.

Patients with other autoimmune diseases, uncontrolled infections, pregnancy or lactation were excluded. Trimming stripped 5 bases from V and 7 bases from J, with 15 bases between. The germline gives CDR1 SGHTA, CDR2 FQGTGA. The CDR3 is 14 amino acids. Amplification of TCR beta CDR3 regions used RNA transcripts. First-round RT-PCR employed HTBI primers, with a second-round multiplex PCR after it. TCRdb reprocessed the multiplex PCR reads via MiXCR and lists one record per CDR3 protein. The table lists hundreds of thousands of distinct CDR3 sequences, about 44% of them singletons, with around 40% in the top ten. Notes on this clonotype: As yet, its antigen is unknown.

Material for sequencing was peripheral blood. V and J are TRBV7-3 and TRBJ1-5, with D possibly matching TRBD1 (5 bases). The receptor's source is an adult man with Graves' ophthalmopathy. The CDR3 coding sequence is TGTGCCAGCAGCCAAGAAGGGGTCGAACAGCCCCAGCATTTT. Translating gives CASSQEGVEQPQHF. Combining the CDR3 with reference TRBV7-3 and TRBJ1-5 gives the whole variable domain GAGVSQTPSNKVTEKGKYVELRCDPISGHTALYWYRQSLGQGPEFLIYFQGTGAADDSGLPNDRFFAVRPEGSVSTLKIQRTERGDSAVYLCASSQEGVEQPQHFGDGTRLSIL.